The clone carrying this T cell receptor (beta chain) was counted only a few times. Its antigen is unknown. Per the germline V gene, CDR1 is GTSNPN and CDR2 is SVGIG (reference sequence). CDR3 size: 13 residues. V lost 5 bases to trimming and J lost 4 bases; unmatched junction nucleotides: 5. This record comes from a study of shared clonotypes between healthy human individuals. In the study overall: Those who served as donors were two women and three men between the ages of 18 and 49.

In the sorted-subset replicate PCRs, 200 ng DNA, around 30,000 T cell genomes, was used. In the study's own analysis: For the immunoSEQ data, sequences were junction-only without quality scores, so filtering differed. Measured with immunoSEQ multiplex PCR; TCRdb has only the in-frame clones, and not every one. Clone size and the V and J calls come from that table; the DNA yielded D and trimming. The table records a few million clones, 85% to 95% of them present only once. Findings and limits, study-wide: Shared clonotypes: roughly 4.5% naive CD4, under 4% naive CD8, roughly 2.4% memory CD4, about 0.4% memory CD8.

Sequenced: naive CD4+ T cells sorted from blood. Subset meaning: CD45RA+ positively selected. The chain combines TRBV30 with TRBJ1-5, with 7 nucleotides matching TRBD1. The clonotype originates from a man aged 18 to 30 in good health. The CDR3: CAWADRSNQPQHF. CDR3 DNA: TGTGCCTGGGCGGACAGGTCAAATCAGCCCCAGCATTTT. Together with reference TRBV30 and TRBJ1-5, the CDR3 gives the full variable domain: SQTIHQWPATLVQPVGSPLSLECTVEGTSNPNLYWYRQAAGRGLQLLFYSVGIGQISSEVPQNLSASRPQDRQFILSSKKLLLSDSGFYLCAWADRSNQPQHFGDGTRLSIL.